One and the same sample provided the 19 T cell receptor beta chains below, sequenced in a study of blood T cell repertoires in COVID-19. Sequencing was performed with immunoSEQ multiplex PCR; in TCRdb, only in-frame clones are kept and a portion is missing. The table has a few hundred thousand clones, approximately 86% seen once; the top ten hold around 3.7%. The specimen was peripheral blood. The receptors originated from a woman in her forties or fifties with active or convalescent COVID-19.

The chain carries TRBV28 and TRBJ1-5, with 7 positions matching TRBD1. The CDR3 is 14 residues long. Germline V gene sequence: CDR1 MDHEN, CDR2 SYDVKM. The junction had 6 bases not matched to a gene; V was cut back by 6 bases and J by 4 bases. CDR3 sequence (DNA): TGTGCCAGCAGGACAGGGTCGCGAAATCAGCCCCAGCATTTT. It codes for CASRTGSRNQPQHF.

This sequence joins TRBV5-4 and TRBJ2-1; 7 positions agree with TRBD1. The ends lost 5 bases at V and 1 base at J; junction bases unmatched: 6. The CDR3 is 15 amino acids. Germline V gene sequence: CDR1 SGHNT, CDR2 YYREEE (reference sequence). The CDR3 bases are TGTGCCAGCAGACCCACAGGGGTGTCCTACAATGAGCAGTTCTTC. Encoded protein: CASRPTGVSYNEQFF.

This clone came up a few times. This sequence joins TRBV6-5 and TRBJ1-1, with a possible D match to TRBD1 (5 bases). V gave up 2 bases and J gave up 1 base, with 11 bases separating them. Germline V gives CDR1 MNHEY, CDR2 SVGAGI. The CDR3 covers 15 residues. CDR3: CASSYQGGGNTEAFF. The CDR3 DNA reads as TGTGCCAGCAGTTACCAGGGAGGAGGGAACACTGAAGCTTTCTTT.

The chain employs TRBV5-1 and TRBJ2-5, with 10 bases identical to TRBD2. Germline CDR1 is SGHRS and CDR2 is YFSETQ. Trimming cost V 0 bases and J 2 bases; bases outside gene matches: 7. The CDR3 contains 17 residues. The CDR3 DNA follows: TGCGCCAGCAGCTTGGGACTAGCGGGTTCCGATCAAGAGACCCAGTACTTC. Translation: CASSLGLAGSDQETQYF.

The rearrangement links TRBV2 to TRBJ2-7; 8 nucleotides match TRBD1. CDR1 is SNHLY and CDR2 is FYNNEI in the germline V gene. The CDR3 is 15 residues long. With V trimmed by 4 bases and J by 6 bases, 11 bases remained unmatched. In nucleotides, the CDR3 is TGTGCCAGCAGTGGCCCGGGACAGGTGCCTGGCGAGCAGTACTTC. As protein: CASSGPGQVPGEQYF. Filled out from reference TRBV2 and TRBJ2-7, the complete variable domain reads EPEVTQTPSHQVTQMGQEVILRCVPISNHLYFYWYRQILGQKVEFLVSFYNNEISEKSEIFDDQFSVERPDGSNFTLKIRSTKLEDSAMYFCASSGPGQVPGEQYFGPGTRLTVT.

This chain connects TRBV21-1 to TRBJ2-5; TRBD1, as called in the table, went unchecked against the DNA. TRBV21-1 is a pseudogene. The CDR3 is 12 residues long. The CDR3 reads CASSKKRTGKYF. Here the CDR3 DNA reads TGTGCCAGCAGCAAAAAGCGGACAGGGAAGTACTTC.

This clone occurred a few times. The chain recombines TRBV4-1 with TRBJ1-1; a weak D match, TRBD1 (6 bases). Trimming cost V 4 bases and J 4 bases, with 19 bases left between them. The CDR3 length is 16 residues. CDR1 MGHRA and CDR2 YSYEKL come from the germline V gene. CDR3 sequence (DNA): TGCGCCAGCAGCCGAACCCTTCGACAGGATTTCACTGAAGCTTTCTTT. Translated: CASSRTLRQDFTEAFF.

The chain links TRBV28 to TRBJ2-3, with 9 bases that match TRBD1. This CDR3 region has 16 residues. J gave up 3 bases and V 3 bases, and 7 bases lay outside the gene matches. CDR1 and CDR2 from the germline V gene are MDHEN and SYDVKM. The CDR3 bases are TGTGCCAGCAGTTTCTCGGGGACAGGGTTGACAGATACGCAGTATTTT. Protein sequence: CASSFSGTGLTDTQYF.

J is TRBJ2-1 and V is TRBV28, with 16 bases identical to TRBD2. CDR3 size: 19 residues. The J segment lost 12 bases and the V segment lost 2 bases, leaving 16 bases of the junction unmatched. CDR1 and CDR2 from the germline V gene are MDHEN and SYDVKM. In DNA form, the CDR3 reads TGTGCCAGCAGTTTAAGCCTCAGGGGACTAGCGGGGGGGCAGGTTAGGCAGTTCTTC. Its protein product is CASSLSLRGLAGGQVRQFF.

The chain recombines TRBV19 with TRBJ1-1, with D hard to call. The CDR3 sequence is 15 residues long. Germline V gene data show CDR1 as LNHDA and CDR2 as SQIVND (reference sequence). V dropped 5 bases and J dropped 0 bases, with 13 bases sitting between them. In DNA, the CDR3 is TGTGCCAGTAGTCCCCGGAGAGACCTGAACACTGAAGCTTTCTTT. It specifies CASSPRRDLNTEAFF.

The CDR3 reads CASSYRDRGLSPLHF. CDR3 nucleotides: TGTGCCAGCAGTTACCGAGACAGGGGGCTCTCACCCCTCCACTTT. This chain links TRBV6-5 with TRBJ1-6; 10 bases fit TRBD1. The CDR3 extends over 15 amino acids. CDR1 is MNHEY and CDR2 is SVGAGI in the germline V gene. The V segment lost 2 bases and the J segment 10 bases; nucleotides outside the gene matches: 5.

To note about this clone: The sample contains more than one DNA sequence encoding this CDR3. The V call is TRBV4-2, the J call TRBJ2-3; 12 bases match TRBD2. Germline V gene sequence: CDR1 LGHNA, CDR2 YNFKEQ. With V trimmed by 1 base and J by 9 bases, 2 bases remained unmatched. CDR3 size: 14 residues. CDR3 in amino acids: CASSQGLAGDTQYF. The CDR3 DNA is TGTGCCAGCAGCCAAGGACTAGCGGGAGACACGCAGTATTTT.

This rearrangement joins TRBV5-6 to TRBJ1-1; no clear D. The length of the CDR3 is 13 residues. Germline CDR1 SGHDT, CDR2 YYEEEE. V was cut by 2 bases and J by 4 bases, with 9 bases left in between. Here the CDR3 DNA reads TGTGCCAGCAGCTTCGGTCGAGGCACTGAAGCTTTCTTT. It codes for CASSFGRGTEAFF. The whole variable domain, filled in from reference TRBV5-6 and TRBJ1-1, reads DAGVTQSPTHLIKTRGQQVTLRCSPKSGHDTVSWYQQALGQGPQFIFQYYEEEERQRGNFPDRFSGHQFPNYSSELNVNALLLGDSALYLCASSFGRGTEAFFGQGTRLTVV.

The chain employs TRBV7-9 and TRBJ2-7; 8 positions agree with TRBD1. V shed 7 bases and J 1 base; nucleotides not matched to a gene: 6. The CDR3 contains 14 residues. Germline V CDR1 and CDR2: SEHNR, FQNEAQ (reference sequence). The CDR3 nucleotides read TGTGCCAGCAACAGGGGGATTAAGTCCTACGAGCAGTACTTC. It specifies CASNRGIKSYEQYF.

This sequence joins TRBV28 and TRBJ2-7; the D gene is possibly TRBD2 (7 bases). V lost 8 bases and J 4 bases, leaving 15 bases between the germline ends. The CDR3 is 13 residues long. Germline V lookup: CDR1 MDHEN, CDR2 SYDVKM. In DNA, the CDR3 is TGTGCCAGCGCCTGGGGGGGCGGTTACGAGCAGTACTTC. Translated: CASAWGGGYEQYF.

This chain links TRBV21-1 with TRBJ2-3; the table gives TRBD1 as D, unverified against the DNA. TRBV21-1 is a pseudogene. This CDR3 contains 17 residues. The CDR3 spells CASIQQGEENGTDTQYF. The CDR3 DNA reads TGTGCCAGCATACAACAGGGGGAAGAGAACGGCACAGATACGCAGTATTTT.

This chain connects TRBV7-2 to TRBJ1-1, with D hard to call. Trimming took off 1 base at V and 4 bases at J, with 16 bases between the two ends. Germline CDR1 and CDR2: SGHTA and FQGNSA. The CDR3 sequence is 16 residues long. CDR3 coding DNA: TGTGCCAGCAGCTTAGTTTTGAGGCGTGAAGGCACTGAAGCTTTCTTT. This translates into CASSLVLRREGTEAFF. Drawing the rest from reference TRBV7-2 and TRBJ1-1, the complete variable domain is GAGVSQSPSNKVTEKGKDVELRCDPISGHTALYWYRQSLGQGLEFLIYFQGNSAPDKSGLPSDRFSAERTGGSVSTLTIQRTQQEDSAVYLCASSLVLRREGTEAFFGQGTRLTVV.

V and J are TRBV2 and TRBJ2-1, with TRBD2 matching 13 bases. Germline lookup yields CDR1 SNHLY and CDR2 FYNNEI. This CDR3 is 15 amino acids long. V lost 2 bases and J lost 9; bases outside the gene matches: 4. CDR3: CASSETGTSGTEQFF. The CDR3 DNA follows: TGTGCCAGCAGTGAAACCGGGACTAGCGGGACTGAGCAGTTCTTC.

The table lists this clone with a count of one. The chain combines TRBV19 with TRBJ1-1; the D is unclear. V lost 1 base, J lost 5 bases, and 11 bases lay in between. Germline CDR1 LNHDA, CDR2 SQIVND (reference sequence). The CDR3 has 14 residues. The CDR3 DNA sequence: TGTGCCAGTAGTATAGTAGAGGGTAGAACTGAAGCTTTCTTT. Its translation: CASSIVEGRTEAFF.